This T cell receptor (beta chain) appears in the sequencing data of a study of CD8 T cells in ankylosing spondylitis. The study's findings and limits: Within peripheral blood, clones linked to disease were CD8+ and relatively rare. Several highly homologous variants made up a TCR beta motif that seemed to typify ankylosing spondylitis blood. Certain motif variants had earlier appeared in reactive arthritis synovial fluid and blood.

CDR3 length: 14 amino acids. V gave up 4 bases and J gave up 5 bases, with 13 bases separating them. Germline V CDR1 and CDR2: SEHNR, FQNEAQ (reference sequence). Library preparation for TCR beta used quantitative 5'-RACE with molecular barcodes. TCRdb itself ran the 5' RACE reads through MiXCR, one entry per CDR3 protein. The data show about 130,000 distinct CDR3 sequences, with about 7% seen just once and approximately 13% held by the top ten. For this clonotype: What it binds is unknown.

The gene calls are TRBV7-9 and TRBJ2-3; D is possibly TRBD2 (5 bases). The specimen sequenced was blood, either unsorted or a sorted T cell fraction (not recorded which). The TCR originated in a female donor with ankylosing spondylitis or in good health (not recorded which). The CDR3 bases are TGTGCCAGCAGCTCATCAGAGGGTGGAGATACGCAGTATTTT. It encodes CASSSSEGGDTQYF.